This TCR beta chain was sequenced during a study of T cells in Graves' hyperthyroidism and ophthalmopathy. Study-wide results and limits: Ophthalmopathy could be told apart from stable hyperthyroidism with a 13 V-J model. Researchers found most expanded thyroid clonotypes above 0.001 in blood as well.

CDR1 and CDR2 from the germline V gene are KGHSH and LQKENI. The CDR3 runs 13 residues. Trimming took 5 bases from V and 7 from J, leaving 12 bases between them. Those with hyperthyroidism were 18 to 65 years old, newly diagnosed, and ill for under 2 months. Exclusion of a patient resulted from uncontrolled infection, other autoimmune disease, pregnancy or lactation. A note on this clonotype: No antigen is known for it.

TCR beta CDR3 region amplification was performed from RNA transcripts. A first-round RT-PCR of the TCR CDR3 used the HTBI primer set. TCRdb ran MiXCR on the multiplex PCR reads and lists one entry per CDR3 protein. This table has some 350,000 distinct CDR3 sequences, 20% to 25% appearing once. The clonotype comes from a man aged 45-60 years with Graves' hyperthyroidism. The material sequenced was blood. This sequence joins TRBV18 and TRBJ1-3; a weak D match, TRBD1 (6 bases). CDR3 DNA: TGTGCCAGCTCAGCGGGGACAATTAACACCATATATTTT. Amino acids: CASSAGTINTIYF.